The 17 T cell receptor beta chains listed next were all sequenced from one sample in a study of blood T cell repertoires in COVID-19. The assay was immunoSEQ multiplex PCR, and TCRdb's table has in-frame clones only and misses some. The data contain approximately 190,000 clones, roughly four fifths of them seen just once; the ten biggest clones take up about 4.8%. Sequenced material: peripheral blood. These receptors originate from a woman younger than 45 with acute or convalescent COVID-19.

The J gene is TRBJ2-5, the V gene TRBV28; TRBD1 might be the D (5 bases). The CDR3 spans 14 residues. Germline lookup yields CDR1 MDHEN and CDR2 SYDVKM. V lost 5 bases and J lost 4, with 14 bases in between. CDR3 in amino acids: CASSQPGSVETQYF. The CDR3 DNA follows: TGTGCCAGCAGTCAGCCAGGGTCGGTAGAGACCCAGTACTTC.

This clone appeared a few times. The chain joins TRBV5-1 to TRBJ2-7; weak D call: TRBD2 (6 bases). Germline V gene data show CDR1 as SGHRS and CDR2 as YFSETQ. This CDR3 region has 15 residues. V gave up 3 bases and J gave up 5 bases, with 18 bases separating them. CDR3: CASSSFGRETDEQYF. CDR3 in DNA: TGCGCCAGCAGCTCCTTTGGTCGGGAGACCGACGAGCAGTACTTC.

This clone was picked up one time. The chain links TRBV10-3 to TRBJ2-7; tentative D call: TRBD2 (6 bases). V dropped 11 bases and J dropped 5 bases, with 25 bases sitting between them. The CDR3 consists of 15 residues. Germline CDR1 reads ENHRY; CDR2 reads SYGVKD. CDR3 region: CAVETWGDQGHEQYF. In DNA, the CDR3 is TGTGCCGTGGAAACCTGGGGGGATCAGGGCCACGAGCAGTACTTC.

This chain uses TRBV28 with TRBJ2-5, with TRBD1 as a possible D gene (6 bases). The CDR3 totals 16 residues. CDR1 MDHEN and CDR2 SYDVKM come from the germline V gene. Trimming stripped 4 bases from V and 5 bases from J, with 20 bases between. The chain's CDR3 is CASSSPTSGVGETQYF. As DNA, the CDR3 is TGTGCCAGCAGTTCGCCCACCTCAGGGGTTGGGGAGACCCAGTACTTC. Complete variable domain (other parts from reference TRBV28 and TRBJ2-5): DVKVTQSSRYLVKRTGEKVFLECVQDMDHENMFWYRQDPGLGLRLIYFSYDVKMKEKGDIPEGYSVSREKKERFSLILESASTNQTSMYLCASSSPTSGVGETQYFGPGTRLLVL.

The chain uses TRBV9 and TRBJ1-3; D remains ambiguous. The germline gives CDR1 SGDLS, CDR2 YYNGEE. This CDR3 spans 16 amino acids. V lost 1 base and J lost 0, with 11 bases in between. The chain's CDR3 is CASSVSPGTSGNTIYF. CDR3 DNA sequence: TGTGCCAGCAGCGTAAGCCCAGGCACCTCTGGAAACACCATATATTTT.

V gene TRBV2 combines with J gene TRBJ2-7, with TRBD2 as a possible D gene (6 bases). The CDR3 contains 14 residues. V was clipped by 7 bases and J by 3 bases, with 16 bases between them. Germline values: CDR1 SNHLY, CDR2 FYNNEI. CDR3 coding DNA: TGTGCCAGCACCCGGGACTGGTCGATCTACGAGCAGTACTTC. This codes for CASTRDWSIYEQYF.

This clone was observed a handful of times. The chain has TRBV5-6 and TRBJ2-3, with TRBD2 matching 15 bases. Trimming at V came to 3 bases and at J to 2 bases, leaving 7 bases not matched to a gene. The CDR3 extends over 18 amino acids. Germline V gives CDR1 SGHDT, CDR2 YYEEEE. The CDR3 DNA reads TGTGCCAGCAGCTCGCTGCGGACTAGCGGGAGGGTCACAGATACGCAGTATTTT. As protein: CASSSLRTSGRVTDTQYF.

This chain links TRBV3-1 (or the pseudogene TRBV3-2) with TRBJ1-2; 8 bases map to TRBD1. The germline CDR1 and CDR2 sequences are LGHDT and YNNKEL (reference sequence). The CDR3 length is 14 residues. The V gene end was trimmed by 4 bases and the J gene end by 4 bases; junction bases not matched to a gene: 5. The CDR3 sequence: CASSPPDRAYGYTF. In nucleotides, the CDR3 is TGTGCCAGCAGCCCCCCGGACAGGGCCTATGGCTACACCTTC.

The chain has TRBV19 and TRBJ2-3; TRBD2 matches 16 bases. The junction had 16 bases not matched to a gene; V was cut back by 6 bases and J by 1 base. CDR1 and CDR2 (germline): LNHDA, SQIVND (reference sequence). The CDR3 sequence is 21 residues long. The CDR3 protein is CASSGQLGTSGRASGTDTQYF. The CDR3 nucleotides read TGTGCCAGTAGCGGGCAGCTCGGGACTAGCGGGAGGGCCTCTGGCACAGATACGCAGTATTTT.

This sequence joins TRBV20-1 and TRBJ1-2; 7 bases map to TRBD1. CDR1 DFQATT and CDR2 SNEGSKA come from the germline V gene (reference sequence). The CDR3 consists of 11 residues. The CDR3 bases are TGCAGAACAGGGGCCTCCTATGGCTACACCTTC. As protein: CRTGASYGYTF.

This clone has more than one count but fewer than ten. J is TRBJ2-7 and V is TRBV28, with D perhaps matching TRBD1 (8 bases). The CDR3 runs to 14 residues. The V and J ends lost 6 bases and 4 bases respectively, with 16 bases between them. Germline V gives CDR1 MDHEN, CDR2 SYDVKM. This CDR3 is CASRSDRGGYEQYF. In DNA form, the CDR3 reads TGTGCCAGCAGGTCCGACAGGGGAGGGTACGAGCAGTACTTC.

The chain has TRBV5-1 and TRBJ2-3; maybe TRBD1 (5 bases). V was pared by 0 bases and J by 5 bases, with 10 bases between. Germline V gives CDR1 SGHRS, CDR2 YFSETQ. The CDR3 is made up of 14 amino acids. This CDR3 reads CASSLGGVGDTQYF. In nucleotides, the CDR3 is TGCGCCAGCAGCTTGGGGGGCGTGGGAGATACGCAGTATTTT. The variable domain in full, completed from reference TRBV5-1 and TRBJ2-3, reads KAGVTQTPRYLIKTRGQQVTLSCSPISGHRSVSWYQQTPGQGLQFLFEYFSETQRNKGNFPGRFSGRQFSNSRSEMNVSTLELGDSALYLCASSLGGVGDTQYFGPGTRLTVL.

The chain has TRBV7-2 and TRBJ1-2, with D possibly TRBD1 on 5 matching bases. The CDR3 runs 17 residues. Germline values: CDR1 SGHTA, CDR2 FQGNSA. V dropped 5 bases and J dropped 0 bases, with 19 bases sitting between them. Here the CDR3 reads CASSQILGAESNYGYTF. The CDR3 DNA reads as TGTGCCAGCAGCCAAATCCTAGGGGCCGAGTCTAACTATGGCTACACCTTC.

The V and J genes are TRBV5-1 and TRBJ1-6; no clear D gene. Between the trimmed V and J ends, which lost 0 bases and 10 bases, there was a span of 8 bases. Germline loops: CDR1 SGHRS, CDR2 YFSETQ. The CDR3 sequence is 13 residues long. DNA for the CDR3: TGCGCCAGCAGCTTGGACTCTGCGTCACCCCTCCACTTT. It is translated as CASSLDSASPLHF.

The rearrangement joins TRBV3-1 (or the pseudogene TRBV3-2) to TRBJ2-5; a weak D match, TRBD2 (6 bases). Germline V gene sequence: CDR1 LGHDT, CDR2 YNNKEL (reference sequence). The CDR3 extends over 13 amino acids. Deletions cut 3 bases from V and 4 bases from J, with 9 bases between. Here the CDR3 reads CASSHSGLETQYF. CDR3 sequence (DNA): TGTGCCAGCAGCCACTCGGGACTAGAGACCCAGTACTTC.

The V call is TRBV7-9, the J call TRBJ1-1; TRBD1 matches at 8 bases. Germline V gene lookup returns CDR1 SEHNR and CDR2 FQNEAQ (reference sequence). The CDR3 extends over 13 amino acids. J lost 4 bases, V lost 5 bases, and 3 bases had no gene match. The chain's CDR3 is CASSTGQVTEAFF. DNA for the CDR3: TGTGCCAGCAGCACGGGACAGGTCACTGAAGCTTTCTTT.

About this clone: Other nucleotide sequences in the sample specify the same CDR3. The rearrangement joins TRBV7-2 to TRBJ2-2; D unresolved. The CDR3 contains 12 residues. V shed 2 bases and J shed 5 bases, with 3 bases lying between them. Germline V gene sequence: CDR1 SGHTA, CDR2 FQGNSA. CDR3 DNA sequence: TGTGCCAGCAGCTTACTTACCGGGGAGCTGTTTTTT. This encodes CASSLLTGELFF.